What follows is one T cell receptor (beta chain) and its context. What it binds is unknown. PCR involved 60 Vbeta and 13 Jbeta primers. TCRdb's table, derived via immunoSEQ multiplex PCR, lists solely in-frame clones and lacks some. The data show over 150,000 clones, 75% to 85% seen once. This CDR3 has 15 residues. J gave up 7 bases and V 5 bases, and 7 bases lay outside the gene matches. The germline V gene has CDR1 SGHTA and CDR2 FQGNSA. The record originates from a study of cytomegalovirus exposure and HLA in healthy donors. Study-wide points: Later analysis showed TCR association rates varying by HLA locus, highest for DRB1 and lowest for HLA-C.

Everyone who donated was a healthy bone marrow donor. The source of this sequence is a girl between 10 and 17 years old in good health and CMV-seropositive. This rearrangement joins TRBV7-2 to TRBJ1-6; 8 bases are shared with TRBD1. Source material: PBMCs. CDR3 sequence: CASSPWTGKNSPLHF. The DNA for the CDR3 is TGTGCCAGCAGCCCCTGGACAGGGAAGAATTCACCCCTCCACTTT.